These 27 T cell receptor beta chains were sequenced from one sample in a study of Ad26.COV2.S vaccination and SARS-CoV-2 variants. The repertoire was sequenced with immunoSEQ multiplex PCR; TCRdb's copy has only in-frame clones and lacks some. The sample yields around 170,000 clones, roughly 85% seen once. The material was peripheral blood, obtained after recovery from COVID-19. These receptors all come from a human donor who had recovered from COVID-19.

In the case of this clone: At one end, the junction sequence differs from germline, possibly due to a read error. The rearrangement uses TRBV7-7 and TRBJ2-7; the D gene is possibly TRBD2 (6 bases). The CDR3 covers 15 residues. Germline V CDR1 and CDR2: SSHAT, FNYEAQ (reference sequence). DNA of the CDR3: TGTGCTAGCACCCCTCTCCGGGACTCGGCCTACGAGCAGTACTTC. It is translated as CASTPLRDSAYEQYF.

The V and J genes are TRBV9 and TRBJ1-3; the D gene is possibly TRBD1 (5 bases). Germline assignment: CDR1 SGDLS and CDR2 YYNGEE. The ends were cut back, 0 bases at V and 8 bases at J, with 12 bases in the middle. The CDR3 has 14 residues. CDR3 loop: CASSVGGQGDTIYF. The CDR3 DNA reads as TGTGCCAGCAGCGTAGGTGGGCAGGGAGACACCATATATTTT.

The chain is built from TRBV7-9 and TRBJ2-2; no clear D. This CDR3 has 14 amino acids. Trimming left V 7 bases short and J 2 bases short, with 11 bases between. CDR1 is SEHNR and CDR2 is FQNEAQ in the germline V gene (reference sequence). CDR3 in amino acids: CASTIAPNTGELFF. In DNA, the CDR3 is TGTGCCAGCACCATCGCTCCAAACACCGGGGAGCTGTTTTTT. The whole variable domain, filled in from reference TRBV7-9 and TRBJ2-2, reads DTGVSQNPRHKITKRGQNVTFRCDPISEHNRLYWYRQTLGQGPEFLTYFQNEAQLEKSRLLSDRFSAERPKGSFSTLEIQRTEQGDSAMYLCASTIAPNTGELFFGEGSRLTVL.

This chain uses TRBV7-9 with TRBJ1-1; the D is unclear. V shed 8 bases and J shed 2 bases, with 9 bases lying between them. Germline CDR1 SEHNR, CDR2 FQNEAQ (reference sequence). There are 12 residues in the CDR3. The CDR3 protein is CASGRLNTEAFF. The CDR3 DNA reads TGTGCCAGCGGACGGCTAAACACTGAAGCTTTCTTT.

This CDR3 is CASSSGLAGGHYNEQFF. The CDR3 coding sequence is TGTGCCAGCAGCTCAGGACTAGCGGGGGGGCATTACAATGAGCAGTTCTTC. V usage is TRBV7-2 and J usage is TRBJ2-1; TRBD2 aligns across 15 bases. Germline CDR1 is SGHTA and CDR2 is FQGNSA. This CDR3 has 17 residues. Trimming took 4 bases from V and 4 from J; bases not matched to a gene: 5. Variable domain in full (rest from reference TRBV7-2 and TRBJ2-1): GAGVSQSPSNKVTEKGKDVELRCDPISGHTALYWYRQSLGQGLEFLIYFQGNSAPDKSGLPSDRFSAERTGGSVSTLTIQRTQQEDSAVYLCASSSGLAGGHYNEQFFGPGTRLTVL.

The chain uses TRBV3-1 (or the pseudogene TRBV3-2) and TRBJ2-1; D may be TRBD2 (5 bases). Germline V gene data show CDR1 as LGHDT and CDR2 as YNNKEL (reference sequence). The CDR3 spans 15 residues. Trimming left V 4 bases short and J 6 bases short, with 16 bases between. The CDR3 DNA reads as TGTGCCAGCAGCCCGAGGGTCTCCCCGGGCAATGAGCAGTTCTTC. Amino acids: CASSPRVSPGNEQFF.

The V and J genes are TRBV5-1 and TRBJ1-1; 9 nucleotides align to TRBD1. The V gene's germline CDR1 is SGHRS and CDR2 YFSETQ. After removal of 2 bases from V and 4 bases from J, the junction contained 6 bases not matched to a gene. This CDR3 region has 15 residues. The CDR3 DNA sequence: TGCGCCAGCAGCTTACTAACAGGGGGCGGCACTGAAGCTTTCTTT. Its translation is CASSLLTGGGTEAFF.

The V and J genes are TRBV5-5 and TRBJ2-5; the D is unclear. The CDR3 runs to 13 residues. The germline V gene has CDR1 SGHKS and CDR2 YYEKEE (reference sequence). V lost 1 base, J lost 3 bases, and 7 bases lay in between. The CDR3 reads CASSLTGEETQYF. The CDR3, as DNA: TGTGCCAGCAGCTTGACCGGCGAAGAGACCCAGTACTTC.

The CDR3 region is CASSVVGTGTGELFF. The DNA for the CDR3 is TGTGCCAGCAGCGTAGTAGGGACGGGCACCGGGGAGCTGTTTTTT. The chain uses TRBV9 and TRBJ2-2; D tentatively reads TRBD1 or TRBD2 (5 bases each). The CDR3 length is 15 residues. CDR1 SGDLS and CDR2 YYNGEE come from the germline V gene. The V gene lost 0 bases and the J gene lost 4 bases, with 10 bases spanning the gap.

The rearrangement joins TRBV12-3 or TRBV12-4 to TRBJ2-7; no firm D call. The CDR3 covers 12 residues. With 5 bases removed from V and 6 bases from J, the gap between germline ends came to 11 bases. The CDR3 DNA follows: TGTGCCAGCAGTCCCATTGAGCGCGAGCAGTACTTC. Its protein is CASSPIEREQYF.

The chain is built from TRBV18 and TRBJ2-7; a possible D gene is TRBD1 (5 bases). This CDR3 spans 15 amino acids. Trimming took off 3 bases at V and 3 bases at J, with 15 bases between the two ends. Per germline, CDR1 KGHSH and CDR2 LQKENI. CDR3 in DNA: TGTGCCAGCTCACCTACTCTGGGGCCGGACTACGAGCAGTACTTC. Translation: CASSPTLGPDYEQYF.

The rearrangement uses TRBV19 and TRBJ2-7; 11 bases are a match to TRBD1. Germline values: CDR1 LNHDA, CDR2 SQIVND (reference sequence). CDR3 length: 17 amino acids. With 1 base clipped from V and 3 bases from J, the junction kept 8 bases outside the gene matches. The CDR3 reads CASSIAPGQGVIYEQYF. CDR3 DNA: TGTGCCAGTAGTATAGCCCCGGGACAGGGGGTGATCTACGAGCAGTACTTC.

This chain uses TRBV11-2 with TRBJ1-4; D not certain. In germline, CDR1 is SGHAT, CDR2 FQNNGV. The CDR3 is 16 residues long. V gave up 5 bases and J gave up 0 bases, with 13 bases separating them. The CDR3 region has the DNA TGTGCCAGCAGCCAGTCCAGGAGTTCAACTAATGAAAAACTGTTTTTT. Translated, it gives CASSQSRSSTNEKLFF.

The genes are TRBV29-1 and TRBJ1-1; D gene unclear. V lost 5 bases to trimming and J lost 1 base, with 5 bases between them. Per the germline V gene, CDR1 is SQVTM and CDR2 is ANQGSEA. This CDR3 spans 11 amino acids. CDR3 protein: CSVRGNTEAFF. The CDR3 coding sequence is TGCAGCGTTCGGGGGAACACTGAAGCTTTCTTT.

CDR3 nucleotides: TGTGCCAGCAGCCCCGTGGCGGGAGGGCCAGGGGTGCAGTTCTTC. This sequence encodes CASSPVAGGPGVQFF. The chain employs TRBV5-4 and TRBJ2-1, with 9 bases fitting TRBD2. Per germline, CDR1 SGHNT and CDR2 YYREEE (reference sequence). This CDR3 comprises 15 residues. V lost 4 bases to trimming and J lost 12 bases; unmatched junction nucleotides: 14.

This sequence joins TRBV3-1 (or the pseudogene TRBV3-2) and TRBJ2-7; TRBD1 might be the D (6 bases). The CDR3 length is 13 residues. V was pared by 4 bases and J by 5 bases, with 12 bases between. The germline gives CDR1 LGHDT, CDR2 YNNKEL (reference sequence). The CDR3: CASSPWGRDEQYF. The CDR3 nucleotides read TGTGCCAGCAGCCCCTGGGGGCGGGACGAGCAGTACTTC.

V is TRBV19 and J is TRBJ1-5; D is unresolved. This CDR3 region has 15 residues. V lost 1 base and J lost 4, with 11 bases in between. CDR1 and CDR2 from the germline V gene are LNHDA and SQIVND (reference sequence). CDR3 loop: CASSIVSGVNQPQHF. The DNA for the CDR3 is TGTGCCAGTAGTATAGTTTCCGGGGTTAATCAGCCCCAGCATTTT.

The J gene is TRBJ2-5, the V gene TRBV2, with TRBD2 as a possible D gene (6 bases). V lost 6 bases, J lost 1 base, and 12 bases lay in between. Looked up from germline, CDR1 is SNHLY and CDR2 is FYNNEI. The CDR3 spans 14 residues. The CDR3 loop is CASRGLAAQETQYF. DNA for the CDR3: TGTGCCAGCAGGGGATTAGCGGCCCAAGAGACCCAGTACTTC. The whole variable domain, filled in from reference TRBV2 and TRBJ2-5, reads EPEVTQTPSHQVTQMGQEVILRCVPISNHLYFYWYRQILGQKVEFLVSFYNNEISEKSEIFDDQFSVERPDGSNFTLKIRSTKLEDSAMYFCASRGLAAQETQYFGPGTRLLVL.

This chain links TRBV5-5 with TRBJ1-2; TRBD1 agrees at 7 bases. The length of the CDR3 is 15 residues. V shed 3 bases and J 4 bases; nucleotides not matched to a gene: 9. Germline lookup yields CDR1 SGHKS and CDR2 YYEKEE (reference sequence). For the CDR3, the DNA is TGTGCCAGCAGCTCTCTCGGGACAGTTTCCTATGGCTACACCTTC. Translating gives CASSSLGTVSYGYTF.

J is TRBJ2-5 and V is TRBV4-1; D uncertain. There are 15 residues in the CDR3. Trimming pared 0 bases from V and 4 bases from J, leaving 12 bases between. CDR1 MGHRA and CDR2 YSYEKL come from the germline V gene. The CDR3 region has the DNA TGCGCCAGCAGCCAAGAAATTAATCCGAGAGAGACCCAGTACTTC. Its translation: CASSQEINPRETQYF.

The J gene is TRBJ1-4, the V gene TRBV20-1, with TRBD1 as a possible D gene (5 bases). Per the germline V gene, CDR1 is DFQATT and CDR2 is SNEGSKA (reference sequence). This CDR3 comprises 11 residues. The V end was cut by 7 bases, the J end by 8 bases, with 11 bases between. The CDR3 DNA reads TGCAGTGTCCGGGGCCGGGAAAAACTGTTTTTT. Translation: CSVRGREKLFF.

In its sample, this clone was seen once. For the CDR3, the DNA is TGTGCCAGCAGCTGGGGACTAGCCCAAACTTTC. Translated, it gives CASSWGLAQTF. V usage is TRBV5-6 and J usage is TRBJ2-6, with TRBD2 matching 9 bases. The J segment lost 19 bases and the V segment lost 3 bases, leaving 5 bases of the junction unmatched. This CDR3 contains 11 residues. Germline lookup yields CDR1 SGHDT and CDR2 YYEEEE.

The J gene is TRBJ1-5, the V gene TRBV30; D gene uncertain. V lost 0 bases to trimming and J lost 2 bases, with 5 bases between them. Germline V lookup: CDR1 GTSNPN, CDR2 SVGIG (reference sequence). The CDR3 sequence is 13 residues long. This chain's CDR3 is CAWSVDGNQPQHF. The CDR3 DNA follows: TGTGCCTGGAGTGTAGACGGCAATCAGCCCCAGCATTTT.

The rearrangement joins TRBV7-3 to TRBJ2-1; 13 nucleotides agree with TRBD2. V lost 5 bases and J lost 4; bases outside the gene matches: 8. From germline, CDR1 is SGHTA and CDR2 FQGTGA. This CDR3 has 17 residues. The CDR3 spells CASSQRLAGGPYNEQFF. CDR3 sequence (DNA): TGTGCCAGCAGCCAGAGACTAGCGGGAGGACCGTACAATGAGCAGTTCTTC.

The V and J genes are TRBV6-2 or TRBV6-3 and TRBJ2-7; D is uncertain. V dropped 4 bases and J dropped 7 bases, with 11 bases sitting between them. The germline gives CDR1 MNHEY, CDR2 SVGEGT. The CDR3 sequence is 12 residues long. This chain's CDR3 is CASSFPLPEQYF. As DNA, the CDR3 is TGTGCCAGCAGTTTCCCACTACCTGAGCAGTACTTC.

J is TRBJ2-7 and V is TRBV5-1; no definite D call. Trimming cost V 2 bases and J 4 bases, with 16 bases left between them. CDR1 is SGHRS and CDR2 is YFSETQ in the germline V gene. This CDR3 spans 15 amino acids. The CDR3: CASSFNRAYLYEQYF. CDR3 bases: TGCGCCAGCAGCTTCAACCGGGCCTACCTTTACGAGCAGTACTTC. The entire variable domain, with the rest obtained from reference TRBV5-1 and TRBJ2-7, is as follows: KAGVTQTPRYLIKTRGQQVTLSCSPISGHRSVSWYQQTPGQGLQFLFEYFSETQRNKGNFPGRFSGRQFSNSRSEMNVSTLELGDSALYLCASSFNRAYLYEQYFGPGTRLTVT.

The rearrangement links TRBV5-6 to TRBJ1-2; D remains ambiguous. The CDR3 spans 13 residues. V shed 0 bases and J shed 5 bases, with 8 bases lying between them. In germline, CDR1 is SGHDT, CDR2 YYEEEE. The CDR3 protein is CASSLGGPYGYTF. The CDR3 DNA sequence: TGTGCCAGCAGCTTGGGTGGTCCTTATGGCTACACCTTC.